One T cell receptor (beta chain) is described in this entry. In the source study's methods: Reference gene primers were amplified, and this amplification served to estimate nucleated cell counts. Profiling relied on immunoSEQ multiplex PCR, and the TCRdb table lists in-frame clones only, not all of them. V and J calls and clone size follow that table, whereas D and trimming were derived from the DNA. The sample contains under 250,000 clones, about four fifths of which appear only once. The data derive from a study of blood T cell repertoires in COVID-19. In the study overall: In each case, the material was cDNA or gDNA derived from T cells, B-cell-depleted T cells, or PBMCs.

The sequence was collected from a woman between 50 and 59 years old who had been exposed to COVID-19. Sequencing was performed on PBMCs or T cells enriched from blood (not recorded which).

The CDR3, as DNA: TGCAGTGCTAGAGATCGGGGCGAGCAGTACTTC. Its translation is CSARDRGEQYF. V gene TRBV20-1 combines with J gene TRBJ2-7, with D perhaps matching TRBD2 (5 bases). V was trimmed by 0 bases and J by 6 bases, leaving 6 bases between them. CDR1 and CDR2 (germline): DFQATT, SNEGSKA (reference sequence). The CDR3 runs to 11 residues.